The sequence of this T cell receptor (beta chain) was determined in a study of tumor-infiltrating lymphocytes in primary liver carcinoma. The CDR3 consists of 14 residues. Trimming took off 8 bases at V and 7 bases at J, with 18 bases between the two ends. Germline values: CDR1 SGHAT, CDR2 FQNNGV. TCR beta cDNA was made from around 520 ng total RNA with a constant-region primer. A slightly modified ARM-PCR protocol with three nested multiplex PCR rounds produced these TCR beta libraries. TRBV1-TRBV30 forward primers paired with a C-beta reverse primer drove the first two PCR rounds, roughly 10 cycles each. TCRdb processed the multiplex PCR reads anew with MiXCR; each CDR3 protein has one entry. The sample has 300,000 to 400,000 distinct CDR3 sequences, approximately 64% seen once. Germline DNA was also extracted, while the blood RNA originated from unsorted whole blood.

The TCR sequence derives from a man in his forties with primary liver carcinoma and hepatitis B virus infection. The J gene is TRBJ2-1, the V gene TRBV11-2, with D unclear. Sequencing used peripheral blood. CDR3 nucleotides: TGTGCCAGCGGCCCGATAGGGCTCCGGAATGAGCAGTTCTTC. It is translated as CASGPIGLRNEQFF.